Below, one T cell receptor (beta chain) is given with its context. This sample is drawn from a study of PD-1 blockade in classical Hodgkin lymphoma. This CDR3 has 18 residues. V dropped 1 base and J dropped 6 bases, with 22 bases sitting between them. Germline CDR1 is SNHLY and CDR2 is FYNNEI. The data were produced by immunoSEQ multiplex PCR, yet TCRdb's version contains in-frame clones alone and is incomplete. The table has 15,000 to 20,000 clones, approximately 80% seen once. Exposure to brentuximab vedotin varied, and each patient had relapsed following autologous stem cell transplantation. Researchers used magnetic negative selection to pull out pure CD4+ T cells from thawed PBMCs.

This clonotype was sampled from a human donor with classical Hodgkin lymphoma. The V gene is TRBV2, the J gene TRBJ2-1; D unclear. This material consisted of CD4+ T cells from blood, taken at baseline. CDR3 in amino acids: CASSEVGVGFPTRNEQFF. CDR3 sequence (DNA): TGTGCCAGCAGTGAAGTTGGTGTGGGGTTCCCCACTCGCAATGAGCAGTTCTTC.